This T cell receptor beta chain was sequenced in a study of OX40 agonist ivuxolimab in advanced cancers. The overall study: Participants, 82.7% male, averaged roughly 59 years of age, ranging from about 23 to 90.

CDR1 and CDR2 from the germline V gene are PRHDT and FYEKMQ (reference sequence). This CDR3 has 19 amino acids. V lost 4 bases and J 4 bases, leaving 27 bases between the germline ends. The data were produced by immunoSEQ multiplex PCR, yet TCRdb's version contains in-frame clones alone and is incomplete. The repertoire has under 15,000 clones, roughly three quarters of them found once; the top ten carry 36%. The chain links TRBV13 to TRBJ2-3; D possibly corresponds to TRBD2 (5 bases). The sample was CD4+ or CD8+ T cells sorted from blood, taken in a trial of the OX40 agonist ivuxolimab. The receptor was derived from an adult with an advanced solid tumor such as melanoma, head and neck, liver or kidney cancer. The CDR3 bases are TGTGCCAGCAGCTCCCCTCTATCCCCGGACGGGGAAGGCGCAGATACGCAGTATTTT. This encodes CASSSPLSPDGEGADTQYF.